This is a list of T cell receptor beta chains from one sample in a study of T-cell reconstitution after alpha-beta-depleted transplantation in children. TCRdb reprocessed the PCR reads with MiXCR, giving one entry per CDR3 protein. The sample lists hundreds of thousands of distinct CDR3 sequences; roughly 15% were seen once. This material consisted of PBMCs, mostly from graft donor cells, taken 360 days after TCRalphabeta/CD19-depleted stem cell transplant. These receptors all stem from a male patient under 18 who had a stem cell transplant for acute lymphoblastic leukemia, so the T cells may come from the graft donor. Both conserved end residues are part of each CDR3. Each record gives: D gene, clone size, J gene, V gene, CDR3 protein, CDR3 DNA. The D gene is left open where the match is weak. Size is stated for part of the rows, as once, few or many counts, or as a class when the clone is expanded.

>TRBD2|NA|TRBJ2-5|TRBV27
CASSLASGRMETQYF
TGTGCCAGCAGTTTAGCTAGCGGGAGAATGGAGACCCAGTACTTC
>NA|NA|TRBJ2-5|TRBV27
CASSLSGAPYQETQYF
TGTGCCAGCAGTTTATCGGGGGCCCCGTACCAAGAGACCCAGTACTTC
>NA|NA|TRBJ1-4|TRBV5-1
CASSLGAFDSLNEKLFF
TGCGCCAGCAGCTTGGGGGCCTTTGACAGTCTTAATGAAAAACTGTTTTTT
>NA|NA|TRBJ2-3|TRBV20-1
CSAVTGTIVATDTQYF
TGCAGTGCAGTTACCGGGACCATCGTGGCCACAGATACGCAGTATTTT
>NA|NA|TRBJ1-4|TRBV12-3/TRBV12-4
CASSSPRGEKLFF
TGTGCCAGCAGCTCTCCTCGGGGTGAAAAACTGTTTTTT
>NA|NA|TRBJ1-4|TRBV12-3/TRBV12-4
CASSFFVGRGHEKLFF
TGTGCCAGCAGTTTTTTTGTGGGTAGGGGACATGAAAAACTGTTTTTT
>NA|few|TRBJ2-7|TRBV3-1
CASSQEPSSYEQYF
TGTGCCAGCAGCCAAGAGCCCAGTTCCTACGAGCAGTACTTC
>NA|NA|TRBJ2-1|TRBV11-2
CASSLDSPTHNEQFF
TGTGCCAGCAGCTTAGATAGTCCGACCCACAATGAGCAGTTCTTC
>TRBD2|many|TRBJ2-7|TRBV3-1
CASSPGLAGYEQYF
TGTGCCAGCTCACCGGGACTAGCGGGCTACGAGCAGTACTTC
>TRBD2|NA|TRBJ2-2|TRBV7-3
CASSQLAGPLNTGELFF
TGTGCCAGCAGCCAACTAGCGGGACCTCTGAACACCGGGGAGCTGTTTTTT
>NA|NA|TRBJ1-2|TRBV18
CASSLTRTAGNYGYTF
TGTGCCAGCTCACTCACTCGGACAGCTGGCAACTATGGCTACACCTTC
>NA|many|TRBJ2-1|TRBV12-3/TRBV12-4
CASSLSHYNEQFF
TGTGCCAGCAGCCTGAGCCATTACAATGAGCAGTTCTTC
>NA|NA|TRBJ1-1|TRBV6-5
CASSSTPGATEAFF
TGTGCCAGCAGTTCAACCCCAGGGGCCACTGAAGCTTTCTTT
>TRBD1|many|TRBJ2-1|TRBV27
CATGTGAYNEQFF
TGTGCCACGGGGACAGGGGCCTACAATGAGCAGTTCTTC
>NA|few|TRBJ2-1|TRBV7-9
CASSLAPGRRTNEQFF
TGTGCCAGCAGCTTAGCCCCGGGGCGAAGAACCAATGAGCAGTTCTTC
>NA|many|TRBJ2-1|TRBV24-1
CATSDVNRVHNEQFF
TGTGCCACCAGTGATGTAAACAGGGTCCACAATGAGCAGTTCTTC
>TRBD1|few|TRBJ2-5|TRBV29-1
CSGDRVGLETQYF
TGCAGCGGAGACAGGGTAGGCCTAGAGACCCAGTACTTC
>NA|many|TRBJ2-3|TRBV4-1
CASSYPFSTDTQYF
TGCGCCAGCAGTTATCCTTTTAGCACAGATACGCAGTATTTT
>NA|NA|TRBJ2-7|TRBV5-1
CASSLAWDRLSYEQYF
TGCGCCAGCAGCTTGGCCTGGGATCGTCTTTCCTACGAGCAGTACTTC
>NA|few|TRBJ2-3|TRBV5-1
CASSIRWDTQYF
TGCGCCAGCAGCATTCGGTGGGATACGCAGTATTTT
>TRBD2|few|TRBJ2-5|TRBV7-3
CASSLQGATSGIVSETQYF
TGTGCCAGCAGCTTGCAAGGGGCTACTAGCGGGATCGTATCGGAGACCCAGTACTTC
>TRBD2|NA|TRBJ2-7|TRBV7-8
CASSSLRGGPYEQYF
TGTGCCAGCAGCTCCCTCCGGGGGGGACCTTACGAGCAGTACTTC
>NA|NA|TRBJ2-1|TRBV5-1
CASSLVQDRGEQFF
TGCGCCAGCAGCTTGGTCCAGGACCGCGGGGAGCAGTTCTTC
>NA|few|TRBJ1-2|TRBV10-3
CAISVGTTNYGYTF
TGTGCCATCAGTGTGGGGACCACCAACTATGGCTACACCTTC
>TRBD1|many|TRBJ1-2|TRBV18
CASSPRGTGEDGYTF
TGTGCCAGCTCACCACGTGGAACAGGGGAGGATGGCTACACCTTC
>NA|few|TRBJ2-1|TRBV29-1
CSVVTGEGNEQFF
TGCAGCGTTGTGACAGGGGAGGGCAATGAGCAGTTCTTC
>NA|many|TRBJ2-7|TRBV12-3/TRBV12-4
CASSPRGPRVRDEQYF
TGTGCCAGCAGTCCCCGGGGCCCCAGGGTCAGGGACGAGCAGTACTTC
>NA|few|TRBJ2-1|TRBV4-1
CASSQRTAQSYNEQFF
TGCGCCAGCAGCCAAAGGACAGCCCAGTCCTACAATGAGCAGTTCTTC
>TRBD1|few|TRBJ2-6|TRBV12-3/TRBV12-4
CASSVTGGVAGANVLTF
TGTGCCAGCTCAGTAACAGGGGGAGTGGCTGGGGCCAACGTCCTGACTTTC
>TRBD2|few|TRBJ2-1|TRBV29-1
CSVERAGASYNEQFF
TGCAGCGTTGAAAGGGCGGGAGCATCCTACAATGAGCAGTTCTTC
>NA|few|TRBJ2-5|TRBV12-3/TRBV12-4
CASTPRRQETQYF
TGTGCCAGCACCCCGCGGAGGCAAGAGACCCAGTACTTC
>NA|few|TRBJ2-1|TRBV25-1
CASRGPRLEQFF
TGTGCCAGCAGAGGACCCCGTTTGGAGCAGTTCTTC
>TRBD2|few|TRBJ2-7|TRBV20-1
CSARDPGLPSYEQYF
TGCAGTGCTAGAGATCCGGGACTACCCTCCTACGAGCAGTACTTC
>NA|few|TRBJ2-7|TRBV6-1
CASSEGQPYEQYF
TGTGCCAGCAGTGAAGGACAGCCCTACGAGCAGTACTTC
>NA|few|TRBJ1-3|TRBV10-3
CAISDPAGNTIYF
TGTGCCATCAGTGACCCGGCTGGAAACACCATATATTTT
>TRBD2|few|TRBJ2-5|TRBV7-6
CASSLGLAGIETQYF
TGTGCCAGCAGCCTGGGACTAGCGGGAATCGAGACCCAGTACTTC
>NA|NA|TRBJ2-1|TRBV20-1
CSADSLGDGDNEQFF
TGCAGTGCTGATTCACTCGGGGATGGGGACAATGAGCAGTTCTTC
>NA|NA|TRBJ1-5|TRBV7-2
CASSLVRFNQPQHF
TGTGCCAGCAGCTTAGTTAGATTCAATCAGCCCCAGCATTTT
>TRBD2|few|TRBJ2-3|TRBV11-3
CASSSGGRPRDTDTQYF
TGTGCCAGCAGCTCGGGCGGGAGGCCAAGAGACACAGATACGCAGTATTTT
>TRBD2|NA|TRBJ2-1|TRBV5-1
CASSHHPGLAVYNEQFF
TGCGCCAGCAGCCACCACCCGGGACTAGCAGTTTACAATGAGCAGTTCTTC
>NA|NA|TRBJ2-1|TRBV7-3
CASSFPGTKQFF
TGTGCCAGCAGCTTCCCCGGGACAAAGCAGTTCTTC
>TRBD2|few|TRBJ2-7|TRBV30
CAWSGLATYEQYF
TGTGCCTGGAGTGGACTAGCTACCTACGAGCAGTACTTC
>NA|few|TRBJ2-6|TRBV7-7
CASSFLPGASSGANVLTF
TGTGCCAGCAGCTTCCTCCCTGGGGCAAGCTCTGGGGCCAACGTCCTGACTTTC
>NA|few|TRBJ1-4|TRBV7-9
CAGRRGAGSNEKLFF
TGTGCCGGCCGGCGGGGCGCAGGGTCTAATGAAAAACTGTTTTTT
>TRBD2|NA|TRBJ2-7|TRBV20-1
CSALAGFYEQYF
TGCAGTGCTCTAGCGGGGTTCTACGAGCAGTACTTC
>NA|many|TRBJ2-7|TRBV9
CASSVTPGEYEQYF
TGTGCCAGCAGCGTAACGCCAGGGGAGTACGAGCAGTACTTC
>NA|NA|TRBJ2-6|TRBV10-3
CAIMGTGANVLTF
TGTGCCATCATGGGAACTGGGGCCAACGTCCTGACTTTC
>TRBD1|NA|TRBJ2-5|TRBV4-1
CASHGQGAQYF
TGCGCCAGCCACGGCCAGGGGGCCCAGTACTTC